The T cell receptor (beta chain) under discussion was sequenced for a study of shared clonotypes between healthy human individuals. The CDR3 is 16 residues long. Germline values: CDR1 MNHEY, CDR2 SMNVEV (reference sequence). The V and J ends lost 2 bases and 2 bases, in that order; junction bases with no gene match: 9. Only in-frame clones appear in the TCRdb table, and some are missing; sequencing was by immunoSEQ multiplex PCR. The sample includes hundreds of thousands of clones, around 96% of them seen just once. As regards this clone: Its antigen remains unknown.

Points from the study as a whole: It was observed that 4% to 6% of naive CD4 clonotypes were shared across several donors. Naive subsets generally had larger estimated richness than memory subsets.

What was sequenced was naive CD4+ T cells sorted from blood. Subset reported: CD45RA+ positively selected. This TCR was sampled from a woman in her 30s in good health. This sequence joins TRBV27 and TRBJ2-7; 7 nucleotides align to TRBD2. The DNA for the CDR3 is TGTGCCAGCAGTTTAAACCCGTGGCGGGGGACCTACGAGCAGTACTTC. Encoded protein: CASSLNPWRGTYEQYF.